This T cell receptor (beta chain) was sequenced during a study of beta chain features in type 1 diabetes. The whole isolated RNA underwent reverse transcription, so sequencing captured expressed TCRB transcripts. Some clones are missing from TCRdb's copy, which holds only in-frame ones; the method was immunoSEQ multiplex PCR. The sample lists under 300,000 clones; around 14% were seen once. General study findings and limits: The study found moderately but significantly shorter TCRB CDR3s in all four CD4+ subsets of Type 1 diabetes patients.

The V end was cut by 4 bases, the J end by 0 bases, with 14 bases between. CDR1 is SGHRS and CDR2 is YFSETQ in the germline V gene. CDR3 size: 15 residues. This clone was seen more than once but under ten times. Its antigen is not identified. The same CDR3 can be traced to other DNA sequences in this sample. Sequencing was performed on naive CD4+ T cells from blood. The chain couples TRBV5-1 to TRBJ2-7, with D possibly TRBD2 on 5 matching bases. The clonotype was recovered from a man aged 30 to 45 with type 1 diabetes. The CDR3 nucleotides read TGCGCCAGCAGCCTTTTGACGGGAAGCTCCTACGAGCAGTACTTC. It specifies CASSLLTGSSYEQYF.